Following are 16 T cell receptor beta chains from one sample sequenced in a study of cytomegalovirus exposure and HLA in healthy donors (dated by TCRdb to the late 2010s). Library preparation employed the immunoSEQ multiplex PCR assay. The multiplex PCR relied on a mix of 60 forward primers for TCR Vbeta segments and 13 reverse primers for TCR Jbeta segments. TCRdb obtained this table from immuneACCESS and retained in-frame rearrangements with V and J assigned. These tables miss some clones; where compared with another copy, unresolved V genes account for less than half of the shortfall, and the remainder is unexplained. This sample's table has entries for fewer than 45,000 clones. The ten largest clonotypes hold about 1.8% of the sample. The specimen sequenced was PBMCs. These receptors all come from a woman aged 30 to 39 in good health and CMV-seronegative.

CDR3 residues: CASRKRARTGYEQYF. The CDR3 nucleotides read TGTGCCAGCAGAAAAAGGGCCCGGACAGGCTACGAGCAGTACTTC. The chain combines TRBV6-5 with TRBJ2-7; 7 nucleotides match TRBD1. CDR3 length equals 15 residues. J lost 3 bases, V lost 6 bases, and 11 bases had no gene match. Germline V gene sequence: CDR1 MNHEY, CDR2 SVGAGI.

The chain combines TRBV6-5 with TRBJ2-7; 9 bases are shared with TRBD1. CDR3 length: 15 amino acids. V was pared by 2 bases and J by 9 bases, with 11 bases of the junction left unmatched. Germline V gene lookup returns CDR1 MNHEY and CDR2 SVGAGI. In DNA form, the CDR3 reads TGTGCCAGCAGTTACCGGGGACAGGGTGCCGGGGGGCAGTACTTC. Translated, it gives CASSYRGQGAGGQYF.

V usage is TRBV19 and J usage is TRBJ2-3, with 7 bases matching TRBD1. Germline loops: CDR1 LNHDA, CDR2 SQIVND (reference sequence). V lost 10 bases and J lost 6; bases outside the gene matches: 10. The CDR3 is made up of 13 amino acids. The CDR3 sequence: CATQHRGTDTQYF. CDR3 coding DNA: TGTGCCACCCAGCACAGGGGAACCGATACGCAGTATTTT.

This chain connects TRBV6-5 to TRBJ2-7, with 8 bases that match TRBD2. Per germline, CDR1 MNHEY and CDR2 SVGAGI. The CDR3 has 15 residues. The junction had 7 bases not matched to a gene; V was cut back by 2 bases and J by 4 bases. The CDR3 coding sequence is TGTGCCAGCAGTTACGGGTCTAGCGGGTCGTACGAGCAGTACTTC. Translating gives CASSYGSSGSYEQYF.

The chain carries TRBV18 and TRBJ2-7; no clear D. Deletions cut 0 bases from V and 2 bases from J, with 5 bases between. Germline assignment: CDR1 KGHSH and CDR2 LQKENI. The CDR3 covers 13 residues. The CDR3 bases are TGTGCCAGCTCACCACCGACACCCTACGAGCAGTACTTC. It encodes CASSPPTPYEQYF.

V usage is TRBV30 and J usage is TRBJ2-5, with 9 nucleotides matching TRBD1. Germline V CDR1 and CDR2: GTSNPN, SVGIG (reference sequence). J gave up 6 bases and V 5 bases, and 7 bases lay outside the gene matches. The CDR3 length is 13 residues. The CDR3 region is CAWGTGGLKTQYF. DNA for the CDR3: TGTGCCTGGGGTACAGGGGGCTTGAAGACCCAGTACTTC.

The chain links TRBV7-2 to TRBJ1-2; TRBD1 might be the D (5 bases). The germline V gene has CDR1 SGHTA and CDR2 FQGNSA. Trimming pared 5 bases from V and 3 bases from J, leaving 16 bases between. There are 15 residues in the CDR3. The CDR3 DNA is TGTGCCAGCAGCCACCCCGGAGGGGAGTACTATGGCTACACCTTC. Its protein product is CASSHPGGEYYGYTF.

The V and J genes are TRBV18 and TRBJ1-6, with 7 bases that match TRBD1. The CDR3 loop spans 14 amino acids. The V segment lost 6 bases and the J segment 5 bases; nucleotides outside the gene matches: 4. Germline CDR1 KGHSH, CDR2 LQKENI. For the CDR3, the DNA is TGTGCCAGCTCCGGACAGGAGGATAATTCACCCCTCCACTTT. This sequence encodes CASSGQEDNSPLHF.

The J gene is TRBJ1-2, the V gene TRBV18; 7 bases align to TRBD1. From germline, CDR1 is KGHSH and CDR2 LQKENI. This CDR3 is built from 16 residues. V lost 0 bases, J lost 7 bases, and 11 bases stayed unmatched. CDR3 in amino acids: CASSPPSIKGAGGYTF. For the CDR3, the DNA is TGTGCCAGCTCACCACCGTCTATCAAGGGGGCGGGTGGCTACACCTTC.

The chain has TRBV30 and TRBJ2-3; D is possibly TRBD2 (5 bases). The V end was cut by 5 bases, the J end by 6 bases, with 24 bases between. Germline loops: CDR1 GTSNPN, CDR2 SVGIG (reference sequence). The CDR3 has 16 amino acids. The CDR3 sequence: CAWGPYTASPGDTQYF. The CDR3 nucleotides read TGTGCCTGGGGTCCTTATACGGCCTCCCCGGGGGATACGCAGTATTTT.

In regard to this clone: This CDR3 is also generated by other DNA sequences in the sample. The CDR3 coding sequence is TGTGCCAGCAGTTTAACAGGGGCCCAAGCTAACTATGGCTACACCTTC. Translation: CASSLTGAQANYGYTF. The chain joins TRBV6-5 to TRBJ1-2, with TRBD1 identical over 7 bases. CDR1 and CDR2 from the germline V gene are MNHEY and SVGAGI. The ends lost 4 bases at V and 0 bases at J; junction bases unmatched: 8. The CDR3 contains 16 residues.

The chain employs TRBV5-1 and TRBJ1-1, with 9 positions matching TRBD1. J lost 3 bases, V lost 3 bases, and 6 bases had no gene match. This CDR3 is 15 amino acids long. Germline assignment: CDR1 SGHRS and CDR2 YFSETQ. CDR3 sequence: CASSSQQGADTEAFF. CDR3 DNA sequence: TGCGCCAGCAGCTCCCAACAGGGGGCGGACACTGAAGCTTTCTTT.

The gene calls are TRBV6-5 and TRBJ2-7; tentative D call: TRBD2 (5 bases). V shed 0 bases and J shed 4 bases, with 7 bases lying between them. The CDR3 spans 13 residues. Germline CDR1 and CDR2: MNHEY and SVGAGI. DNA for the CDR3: TGTGCCAGCAGTTACTCGGAGGAGTACGAGCAGTACTTC. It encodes CASSYSEEYEQYF.

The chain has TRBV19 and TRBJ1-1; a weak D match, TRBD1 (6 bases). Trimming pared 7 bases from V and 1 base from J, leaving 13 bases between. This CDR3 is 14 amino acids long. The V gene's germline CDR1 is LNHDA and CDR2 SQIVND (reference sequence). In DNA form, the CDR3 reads TGTGCCAGTATAGGCAGGGGAGAGAACACTGAAGCTTTCTTT. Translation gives CASIGRGENTEAFF.

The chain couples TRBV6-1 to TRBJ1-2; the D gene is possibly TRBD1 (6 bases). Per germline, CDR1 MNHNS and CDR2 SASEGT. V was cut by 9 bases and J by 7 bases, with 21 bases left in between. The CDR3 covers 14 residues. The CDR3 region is CARGPTGRAGGYTF. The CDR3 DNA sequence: TGTGCCAGAGGTCCAACAGGGAGGGCGGGTGGCTACACCTTC.

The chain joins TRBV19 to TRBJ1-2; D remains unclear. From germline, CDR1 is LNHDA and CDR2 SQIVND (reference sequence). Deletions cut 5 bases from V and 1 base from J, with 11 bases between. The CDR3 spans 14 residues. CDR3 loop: CASSSWQDNYGYTF. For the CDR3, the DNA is TGTGCCAGTAGTTCCTGGCAGGATAACTATGGCTACACCTTC.